This TCR beta chain was retrieved from a study of blood T cell repertoires in COVID-19. Study context: The origin of the acute and convalescent COVID-19 samples was the United States, Italy and Spain. PBMCs, B-cell-depleted T cells, or T cells were the source of the cDNA or gDNA that made up the material.

The length of the CDR3 is 15 residues. Germline V CDR1 and CDR2: MNHNS, SASEGT. The V gene lost 3 bases and the J gene lost 8 bases, with 19 bases spanning the gap. In the authors' workflow: The authors estimated nucleated cell counts from reference gene primer amplification. Profiling relied on immunoSEQ multiplex PCR, and the TCRdb table lists in-frame clones only, not all of them. The V and J calls and the clone size are those of that table, but D and trimming were determined from the DNA. Here the sample spans about 39,000 clones, more than 70% being singletons. The source is a man aged 55 to 69 with acute or convalescent COVID-19. The sequenced material came from peripheral blood. The chain recombines TRBV6-1 with TRBJ1-2; D might be TRBD1 (6 bases). CDR3 loop: CASSDLTLQGRGYTF. The DNA for the CDR3 is TGTGCCAGCAGTGACCTTACCTTACAGGGTCGGGGCTACACCTTC.